Below, one T cell receptor beta chain is given with its context. Its matching antigen is unknown. This sample is part of a study of shared clonotypes between healthy human individuals. Study-wide points: Generally, naive subsets (rather than memory subsets) showed larger estimated richness.

Germline V gene data show CDR1 as SGHVS and CDR2 as FQNEAQ. The V end was cut by 5 bases, the J end by 5 bases, with 21 bases between. The CDR3 is 16 residues long. The repertoire was sequenced with immunoSEQ multiplex PCR; TCRdb's copy has only in-frame clones and lacks some. The data contain roughly 720,000 clones, roughly 87% of them singletons. The chain joins TRBV7-8 to TRBJ2-5; maybe TRBD2 (5 bases). Material for sequencing was memory CD8+ T cells from PBMCs. This sample's subset: CD45RO+ cells pooled with CCR7-negative TemRA cells. This receptor was taken from a man younger than 30 in good health. Some clones in this sample may be carry-over from other donors' samples. CDR3: CASSPRLIGVSETQYF. As DNA, the CDR3 is TGTGCCAGCAGCCCGAGACTAATTGGAGTATCGGAGACCCAGTACTTC.